This TCR beta chain is from a study of blood T cell repertoires in COVID-19. Background on the study: Acute and convalescent COVID-19 specimens originated in the United States, Italy and Spain. From T cells, B-cell-depleted T cells, or PBMCs came the material, which was cDNA or gDNA.

Authors' analysis steps: Using reference gene primer amplification, nucleated cell counts were estimated. Here immunoSEQ multiplex PCR was the method, and the copy in TCRdb shows in-frame clones only, minus some. D and trimming were read from the DNA, whereas the V and J calls and clone size are those reported in that table. The sample has about 61,000 clones, about 80% seen once. The CDR3 loop spans 15 amino acids. The ends were cut back, 1 base at V and 4 bases at J, with 10 bases in the middle. Germline-derived CDR1 and CDR2 are MGHRA and YSYEKL. V and J are TRBV4-1 and TRBJ1-4; D gene uncertain. The sample was peripheral blood. The receptor's source is a man at least 80 years old with active or convalescent COVID-19. The CDR3 DNA sequence: TGCGCCAGCAGCCAAGTGGCAGGATATAATGAAAAACTGTTTTTT. It translates to CASSQVAGYNEKLFF.